This is a list of T cell receptor beta chains from one sample in a study of CD8 T cells in ankylosing spondylitis. TCRdb recomputed calls from the 5' RACE reads with MiXCR, one row per CDR3 protein. The sample records over 450,000 distinct CDR3 sequences, roughly 13% being singletons. Sequenced sample: blood, either unsorted or a sorted T cell fraction (not recorded which). These receptors were taken from a male donor with ankylosing spondylitis. Each CDR3 is given with its conserved first and last residue. D genes are given only for firm matches. Size is omitted from some rows. Given values are once, few, many or a class for expanded clones.

v_call: TRBV20-1
clone_size: -
j_call: TRBJ2-1
d_call: -
cdr3_aa: CSAGVYNEQFF
cdr3_nt: TGCAGTGCTGGGGTTTACAATGAGCAGTTCTTC

v_call: TRBV6-6
clone_size: few
j_call: TRBJ2-1
d_call: -
cdr3_aa: CASTLAAYNEQFF
cdr3_nt: TGTGCCAGCACCTTGGCAGCCTACAATGAGCAGTTCTTC

v_call: TRBV25-1
clone_size: few
j_call: TRBJ2-5
d_call: -
cdr3_aa: CASSELASEGETQYF
cdr3_nt: TGTGCCAGCAGTGAATTGGCTAGCGAGGGAGAGACCCAGTACTTC

v_call: TRBV7-9
clone_size: few
j_call: TRBJ1-5
d_call: TRBD1
cdr3_aa: CASSSEQGARSNQPQHF
cdr3_nt: TGTGCCAGCAGCTCGGAACAGGGGGCGCGGAGCAATCAGCCCCAGCATTTT

v_call: TRBV9
clone_size: -
j_call: TRBJ2-5
d_call: TRBD1
cdr3_aa: CASSASLAGTGIETQYF
cdr3_nt: TGTGCCAGCAGCGCTTCCCTAGCCGGGACAGGGATTGAGACCCAGTACTTC

v_call: TRBV27
clone_size: few
j_call: TRBJ2-5
d_call: -
cdr3_aa: CASSLVRQETQYF
cdr3_nt: TGTGCCAGCAGTCTAGTGCGGCAAGAGACCCAGTACTTC

v_call: TRBV29-1
clone_size: -
j_call: TRBJ2-1
d_call: -
cdr3_aa: CSVVRTPYNEQFF
cdr3_nt: TGCAGCGTTGTCAGGACCCCCTACAATGAGCAGTTCTTC

v_call: TRBV11-2
clone_size: -
j_call: TRBJ2-3
d_call: TRBD2
cdr3_aa: CASSKSSGRDTDTQYF
cdr3_nt: TGTGCCAGCAGCAAATCTAGCGGGAGGGACACAGATACGCAGTATTTT

v_call: TRBV10-3
clone_size: few
j_call: TRBJ2-3
d_call: TRBD1
cdr3_aa: CAIFPGTGEVTDTQYF
cdr3_nt: TGTGCCATCTTCCCCGGGACAGGGGAGGTCACAGATACGCAGTATTTT

v_call: TRBV7-2
clone_size: -
j_call: TRBJ2-2
d_call: -
cdr3_aa: CASSPGRELFF
cdr3_nt: TGTGCCAGCAGCCCAGGCAGGGAGCTGTTTTTT

v_call: TRBV20-1
clone_size: -
j_call: TRBJ2-1
d_call: TRBD2
cdr3_aa: CSASVLREAGQFF
cdr3_nt: TGCAGTGCTAGCGTCTTGCGGGAGGCCGGGCAGTTCTTC

v_call: TRBV4-2
clone_size: few
j_call: TRBJ2-3
d_call: -
cdr3_aa: CASSQDRTFLAQYF
cdr3_nt: TGTGCCAGCAGCCAAGATAGAACTTTTCTGGCGCAGTATTTT

v_call: TRBV5-1
clone_size: -
j_call: TRBJ2-3
d_call: -
cdr3_aa: CASSLQAGTDTQYF
cdr3_nt: TGCGCCAGCAGCCTCCAGGCGGGCACAGATACGCAGTATTTT

v_call: TRBV28
clone_size: -
j_call: TRBJ2-1
d_call: TRBD1
cdr3_aa: CASSLTVGTGDNEQFF
cdr3_nt: TGTGCCAGCAGTCTGACGGTCGGGACAGGGGACAATGAGCAGTTCTTC

v_call: TRBV9
clone_size: few
j_call: TRBJ2-1
d_call: TRBD2
cdr3_aa: CASSTLTSGTGNEQFF
cdr3_nt: TGTGCCAGCAGCACCTTGACTAGCGGGACGGGAAATGAGCAGTTCTTC

v_call: TRBV7-6
clone_size: many
j_call: TRBJ1-5
d_call: -
cdr3_aa: CASSFDQGFNQPQHF
cdr3_nt: TGTGCCAGCAGCTTCGATCAGGGCTTCAATCAGCCCCAGCATTTT

v_call: TRBV6-5
clone_size: -
j_call: TRBJ1-5
d_call: -
cdr3_aa: CASIRFRGNQPQHF
cdr3_nt: TGTGCCAGCATTAGGTTCAGGGGTAATCAGCCCCAGCATTTT

v_call: TRBV20-1
clone_size: -
j_call: TRBJ2-1
d_call: -
cdr3_aa: CSARPQGFYNEQFF
cdr3_nt: TGCAGTGCTAGGCCGCAGGGATTCTACAATGAGCAGTTCTTC

v_call: TRBV16
clone_size: -
j_call: TRBJ1-2
d_call: -
cdr3_aa: CASSQSPQDNYYGYTF
cdr3_nt: TGTGCCAGCAGCCAATCTCCCCAGGACAACTACTATGGCTACACCTTC

v_call: TRBV5-1
clone_size: -
j_call: TRBJ1-1
d_call: TRBD1
cdr3_aa: CASSLVGQGDTEAFF
cdr3_nt: TGCGCCAGCAGCTTGGTGGGACAGGGGGACACTGAAGCTTTCTTT

v_call: TRBV5-1
clone_size: many
j_call: TRBJ2-7
d_call: -
cdr3_aa: CASSFSTGSYEQYF
cdr3_nt: TGCGCCAGCAGCTTTTCGACAGGCTCCTACGAGCAGTACTTC

v_call: TRBV20-1
clone_size: few
j_call: TRBJ1-2
d_call: -
cdr3_aa: CSAPRTQRGYTF
cdr3_nt: TGCAGTGCACCAAGGACCCAGAGGGGCTACACCTTC

v_call: TRBV24-1
clone_size: many
j_call: TRBJ1-1
d_call: -
cdr3_aa: CATSEPGRGAEAFF
cdr3_nt: TGTGCCACCAGTGAGCCCGGGCGGGGCGCCGAAGCTTTCTTT

v_call: TRBV2
clone_size: few
j_call: TRBJ2-1
d_call: -
cdr3_aa: CASLTGLTYNEQFF
cdr3_nt: TGTGCCAGCCTTACGGGGTTAACCTACAATGAGCAGTTCTTC

v_call: TRBV7-8
clone_size: few
j_call: TRBJ2-5
d_call: TRBD2
cdr3_aa: CASSQTGLQETQYF
cdr3_nt: TGTGCCAGCAGCCAGACGGGACTACAAGAGACCCAGTACTTC

v_call: TRBV12-3/TRBV12-4
clone_size: -
j_call: TRBJ2-6
d_call: -
cdr3_aa: CDSTPKRVSGANVLTF
cdr3_nt: TGTGACAGCACCCCCAAGCGGGTGAGTGGGGCCAACGTCCTGACTTTC

v_call: TRBV7-9
clone_size: many
j_call: TRBJ2-1
d_call: -
cdr3_aa: CASSSRLLRASYNEQFF
cdr3_nt: TGTGCCAGCAGCTCGAGACTTCTCCGGGCTTCCTACAATGAGCAGTTCTTC

v_call: TRBV14
clone_size: few
j_call: TRBJ1-1
d_call: -
cdr3_aa: CASSQIFRGHDTEAFF
cdr3_nt: TGTGCCAGCAGCCAAATTTTCCGGGGCCACGACACTGAAGCTTTCTTT